The next 2 T cell receptor beta chains were all read from a single sample in a study of T cells after yellow fever vaccination. TCRdb fed the 5' RACE reads into MiXCR, producing one record per CDR3 protein. The table has hundreds of thousands of distinct CDR3 sequences, around 20% seen once. The sequenced sample was PBMCs, obtained before the yellow fever booster vaccination. The source is a man aged 18-30 years who received the YFV17D yellow fever vaccine.

The rearrangement joins TRBV7-9 to TRBJ2-3; 8 positions match TRBD2. The junction had 8 bases not matched to a gene; V was cut back by 8 bases and J by 7 bases. This CDR3 spans 13 amino acids. CDR1 is SEHNR, CDR2 FQNEAQ, per germline (reference sequence). CDR3 sequence (DNA): TGTGCCAGCGGAAGTCGGGGGGGGTATACGCAGTATTTT. Encoded protein: CASGSRGGYTQYF.

The chain employs TRBV4-1 and TRBJ2-1; tentatively, D is TRBD2 (6 bases). This CDR3 has 14 residues. Trimming removed 5 bases from V and 5 bases from J, with 13 bases in between. The germline V gene has CDR1 MGHRA and CDR2 YSYEKL. The CDR3 protein is CASSAGPRNNEQFF. CDR3 nucleotide sequence: TGCGCCAGCAGCGCGGGGCCGAGGAACAATGAGCAGTTCTTC.